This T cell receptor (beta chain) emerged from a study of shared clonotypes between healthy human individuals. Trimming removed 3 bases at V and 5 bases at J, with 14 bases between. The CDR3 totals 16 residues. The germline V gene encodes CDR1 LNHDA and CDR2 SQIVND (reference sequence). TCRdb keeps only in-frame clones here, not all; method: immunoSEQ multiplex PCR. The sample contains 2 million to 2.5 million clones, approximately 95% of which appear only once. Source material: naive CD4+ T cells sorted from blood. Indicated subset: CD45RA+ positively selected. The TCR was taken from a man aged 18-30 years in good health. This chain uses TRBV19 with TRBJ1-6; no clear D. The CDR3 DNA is TGTGCCAGTAGTATTCGTGCGGAGTTAGATAATTCACCCCTCCACTTT. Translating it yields CASSIRAELDNSPLHF.